The 27 T cell receptor beta chains presented below share a single source sample, sequenced in a study of blood T cell repertoires in COVID-19. Sequenced by immunoSEQ multiplex PCR; TCRdb stores in-frame clones only, minus some. The sample carries over 35,000 clones, 70% to 90% recorded once. Sequenced sample: peripheral blood. These receptors all come from a human donor in a cohort sampled during active COVID-19.

This CDR3 is CATSQGVGSPLHF. CDR3 nucleotide sequence: TGTGCCACCAGTCAGGGGGTGGGGTCACCCCTCCACTTT. The chain has TRBV24-1 and TRBJ1-6, with TRBD1 matching 7 bases. Trimming cost V 6 bases and J 10 bases; bases outside gene matches: 5. CDR3 length: 13 residues. CDR1 and CDR2 from the germline V gene are KGHDR and SFDVKD.

This clone was recorded only once. V usage is TRBV19 and J usage is TRBJ1-1, with a tentative D call TRBD1 (5 bases). The CDR3 extends over 14 amino acids. Trimming removed 5 bases at V and 5 bases at J, with 15 bases between. Germline V gene sequence: CDR1 LNHDA, CDR2 SQIVND (reference sequence). In nucleotides, the CDR3 is TGTGCCAGTAGTGGGATCCCGGAGGGGACTGAAGCTTTCTTT. Its translation is CASSGIPEGTEAFF.

The chain combines TRBV3-1 (or the pseudogene TRBV3-2) with TRBJ1-5; D is ambiguous. This CDR3 is 15 amino acids long. The V gene lost 1 base and the J gene lost 3 bases, with 10 bases spanning the gap. Germline CDR1 LGHDT, CDR2 YNNKEL (reference sequence). The CDR3 sequence: CASSQGRGNNQPQHF. The CDR3, as DNA: TGTGCCAGCAGCCAAGGTCGAGGAAACAATCAGCCCCAGCATTTT.

The gene calls are TRBV10-2 and TRBJ1-1; 8 nucleotides align to TRBD1. There are 13 residues in the CDR3. Germline CDR1 and CDR2: WSHSY and SAAADI. After removal of 6 bases from V and 1 base from J, the junction contained 1 base not matched to a gene. CDR3 DNA: TGCGCCAGCAGAACAGGGGGGAACACTGAAGCTTTCTTT. Residues: CASRTGGNTEAFF.

The chain couples TRBV5-1 to TRBJ2-1; D unresolved. Trimming pared 0 bases from V and 7 bases from J, leaving 14 bases between. The CDR3 is 15 amino acids. Germline V gene data show CDR1 as SGHRS and CDR2 as YFSETQ. The CDR3 spells CASSLEQQVWNEQFF. The CDR3 DNA is TGCGCCAGCAGCTTGGAGCAGCAGGTCTGGAATGAGCAGTTCTTC. Together with reference TRBV5-1 and TRBJ2-1, the CDR3 gives the full variable domain: KAGVTQTPRYLIKTRGQQVTLSCSPISGHRSVSWYQQTPGQGLQFLFEYFSETQRNKGNFPGRFSGRQFSNSRSEMNVSTLELGDSALYLCASSLEQQVWNEQFFGPGTRLTVL.

J is TRBJ1-2 and V is TRBV4-2; D gene ambiguous. This CDR3 comprises 14 residues. Germline V CDR1 and CDR2: LGHNA, YNFKEQ. V was pared by 1 base and J by 0 bases, with 6 bases between. CDR3 protein: CASSQAVSNYGYTF. CDR3 bases: TGTGCCAGCAGCCAAGCTGTGTCTAACTATGGCTACACCTTC.

The J gene is TRBJ2-1, the V gene TRBV5-1; TRBD2 agrees at 16 bases. With V trimmed by 0 bases and J by 12 bases, 12 bases remained unmatched. The CDR3 spans 18 residues. Per the germline V gene, CDR1 is SGHRS and CDR2 is YFSETQ. CDR3: CASSLGGTSGRAANRQFF. CDR3 nucleotide sequence: TGCGCCAGCAGCTTGGGAGGGACTAGCGGGAGGGCCGCCAACCGGCAGTTCTTC.

The gene calls are TRBV3-1 (or the pseudogene TRBV3-2) and TRBJ1-1; D is unclear. Trimming left V 4 bases short and J 8 bases short, with 20 bases between. Germline CDR1 reads LGHDT; CDR2 reads YNNKEL (reference sequence). This CDR3 is 15 amino acids long. CDR3: CASSPWADEAGEAFF. In nucleotides, the CDR3 is TGTGCCAGCAGCCCCTGGGCAGACGAGGCGGGGGAAGCTTTCTTT.

This chain uses TRBV6-6 with TRBJ2-3; possible D gene TRBD1, 6 bases. Trimming stripped 6 bases from V and 7 bases from J, with 17 bases between. Germline V CDR1 and CDR2: MNHNY, SVGAGI (reference sequence). The CDR3 covers 14 residues. The DNA for the CDR3 is TGTGCCAGCAGCTTAGGGGGTCAGACCAATACGCAGTATTTT. It is translated as CASSLGGQTNTQYF.

The rearrangement uses TRBV7-9 and TRBJ2-3; 9 bases map to TRBD1. Germline lookup yields CDR1 SEHNR and CDR2 FQNEAQ (reference sequence). The CDR3 runs to 17 residues. V was pared by 2 bases and J by 5 bases, with 11 bases of the junction left unmatched. The CDR3 protein is CASSLPLRTGELDTQYF. For the CDR3, the DNA is TGTGCCAGCAGCTTACCCCTTAGGACAGGGGAGCTAGATACGCAGTATTTT.

V and J are TRBV13 and TRBJ2-5, with TRBD2 matching 9 bases. The trim removed 5 bases at V and 5 bases at J, leaving 12 bases unmatched. The CDR3 length is 16 residues. In germline, CDR1 is PRHDT, CDR2 FYEKMQ (reference sequence). CDR3 in amino acids: CASSPTPAGGRETQYF. The CDR3 DNA is TGTGCCAGCAGCCCAACTCCTGCGGGAGGGCGGGAGACCCAGTACTTC.

The chain carries TRBV7-2 and TRBJ2-2; D call uncertain. The ends were cut back, 2 bases at V and 9 bases at J, with 4 bases in the middle. Germline V lookup: CDR1 SGHTA, CDR2 FQGNSA. This CDR3 is built from 11 residues. The CDR3 region is CASSLFRELFF. The CDR3 DNA sequence: TGTGCCAGCAGCTTATTTAGGGAGCTGTTTTTT. Looking up the rest from reference TRBV7-2 and TRBJ2-2 gives the full variable domain: GAGVSQSPSNKVTEKGKDVELRCDPISGHTALYWYRQSLGQGLEFLIYFQGNSAPDKSGLPSDRFSAERTGGSVSTLTIQRTQQEDSAVYLCASSLFRELFFGEGSRLTVL.

The chain uses TRBV6-5 and TRBJ1-2; D not resolved. Germline V gene data show CDR1 as MNHEY and CDR2 as SVGAGI. V lost 4 bases and J lost 11, with 11 bases in between. The CDR3 has 11 amino acids. CDR3 bases: TGTGCCAGCAGTTGGGGAGCGGGTTACACCTTC. Its protein is CASSWGAGYTF.

The V call is TRBV4-1, the J call TRBJ2-7; 12 bases fit TRBD2. The CDR3 covers 15 residues. The J segment lost 5 bases and the V segment lost 4 bases, leaving 6 bases of the junction unmatched. The germline CDR1 and CDR2 sequences are MGHRA and YSYEKL. The CDR3 loop is CASSLRTSGNHEQYF. DNA of the CDR3: TGCGCCAGCAGCCTTCGGACTAGCGGGAACCACGAGCAGTACTTC.

DNA of the CDR3: TGTGCCAGCAGACGGGGGGGCAGCACAGATACGCAGTATTTT. It codes for CASRRGGSTDTQYF. The rearrangement uses TRBV3-1 (or the pseudogene TRBV3-2) and TRBJ2-3; 8 nucleotides line up with TRBD2. The CDR3 totals 14 residues. CDR1 is LGHDT, CDR2 YNNKEL, per germline (reference sequence). The trim removed 6 bases at V and 0 bases at J, leaving 2 bases unmatched.

The gene calls are TRBV19 and TRBJ1-6, with D perhaps matching TRBD1 (6 bases). Deletions cut 3 bases from V and 5 bases from J, with 11 bases between. CDR3 size: 15 residues. Germline V gives CDR1 LNHDA, CDR2 SQIVND (reference sequence). The CDR3 sequence: CASSISQGNNSPLHF. Written as DNA, the CDR3 is TGTGCCAGTAGTATTTCGCAGGGGAATAATTCACCCCTCCACTTT.

V is TRBV7-2 and J is TRBJ1-1, with D possibly TRBD1 on 5 matching bases. The germline V and J ends were trimmed by 0 bases and 7 bases, with 15 bases remaining between them. Germline CDR1 is SGHTA and CDR2 is FQGNSA. The CDR3 is made up of 15 amino acids. The CDR3 region is CASSLAASRGSEAFF. The DNA for the CDR3 is TGTGCCAGCAGCTTAGCCGCCTCTCGGGGGAGTGAAGCTTTCTTT.

V is TRBV9 and J is TRBJ1-1, with TRBD1 as a possible D gene (5 bases). Deletions cut 0 bases from V and 0 bases from J, with 9 bases between. This CDR3 contains 15 residues. Per germline, CDR1 SGDLS and CDR2 YYNGEE. The CDR3 spells CASSVAGVLNTEAFF. CDR3 sequence (DNA): TGTGCCAGCAGCGTAGCGGGGGTATTGAACACTGAAGCTTTCTTT.

The CDR3 sequence is CATRGVGRGEQFF. DNA of the CDR3: TGTGCCACACGCGGGGTCGGGAGGGGTGAGCAGTTCTTC. V is TRBV19 and J is TRBJ2-1; 8 bases line up with TRBD2. Germline V gene sequence: CDR1 LNHDA, CDR2 SQIVND (reference sequence). With 10 bases clipped from V and 9 bases from J, the junction kept 11 bases outside the gene matches. The CDR3 is 13 amino acids.

This clone was seen only once. The genes are TRBV7-3 and TRBJ2-3, with 7 bases lining up with TRBD2. The germline CDR1 and CDR2 sequences are SGHTA and FQGTGA. With V trimmed by 1 base and J by 2 bases, 3 bases remained unmatched. The CDR3 length is 15 residues. The DNA of the CDR3 is TGTGCCAGCAGCTTAATGCTAGCGGACACAGATACGCAGTATTTT. Protein: CASSLMLADTDTQYF.

This chain connects TRBV25-1 to TRBJ2-1; 10 positions match TRBD1. Germline CDR1 reads MGHDK; CDR2 reads SYGVNS. CDR3 length: 13 amino acids. V trimming: 4 bases; J trimming: 9 bases; junction bases outside the gene matches: 3. CDR3 sequence reads: CASSARDRGEQFF. The CDR3 DNA follows: TGTGCCAGCAGTGCAAGGGACAGGGGTGAGCAGTTCTTC. Drawing the rest from reference TRBV25-1 and TRBJ2-1, the complete variable domain is EADIYQTPRYLVIGTGKKITLECSQTMGHDKMYWYQQDPGMELHLIHYSYGVNSTEKGDLSSESTVSRIRTEHFPLTLESARPSHTSQYLCASSARDRGEQFFGPGTRLTVL.

This chain connects TRBV3-1 (or the pseudogene TRBV3-2) to TRBJ2-1; tentatively, D is TRBD2 (5 bases). The CDR3 has 13 amino acids. V was clipped by 1 base and J by 8 bases, with 9 bases between them. CDR1 LGHDT and CDR2 YNNKEL come from the germline V gene (reference sequence). CDR3 protein: CASSQVMDYEQFF. CDR3 nucleotides: TGTGCCAGCAGCCAAGTGATGGACTATGAGCAGTTCTTC.

The rearrangement links TRBV7-9 to TRBJ1-6; D is perhaps TRBD1 (6 bases). The CDR3 contains 16 residues. V lost 1 base, J lost 0 bases, and 7 bases lay in between. Germline lookup yields CDR1 SEHNR and CDR2 FQNEAQ (reference sequence). CDR3 residues: CASSLEGVSYNSPLHF. DNA for the CDR3: TGTGCCAGCAGCTTAGAGGGGGTCTCCTATAATTCACCCCTCCACTTT.

The V call is TRBV29-1, the J call TRBJ1-2, with 7 bases identical to TRBD1. Germline V lookup: CDR1 SQVTM, CDR2 ANQGSEA. This CDR3 spans 14 amino acids. The V segment lost 2 bases and the J segment 5 bases; nucleotides outside the gene matches: 8. CDR3 region: CSVELMTGNYGYTF. The CDR3, as DNA: TGCAGCGTTGAACTTATGACAGGGAATTATGGCTACACCTTC. The full variable domain, its missing parts supplied by reference TRBV29-1 and TRBJ1-2, is SAVISQKPSRDICQRGTSLTIQCQVDSQVTMMFWYRQQPGQSLTLIATANQGSEATYESGFVIDKFPISRPNLTFSTLTVSNMSPEDSSIYLCSVELMTGNYGYTFGSGTRLTVV.

This chain links TRBV27 with TRBJ1-1, with D possibly TRBD1 on 5 matching bases. CDR1 is MNHEY and CDR2 is SMNVEV in the germline V gene (reference sequence). The CDR3 extends over 15 amino acids. V dropped 4 bases and J dropped 0 bases, with 12 bases sitting between them. In DNA form, the CDR3 reads TGTGCCAGCAGTTCCTTGGGGGGGATGAACACTGAAGCTTTCTTT. It codes for CASSSLGGMNTEAFF.

V gene TRBV5-6 combines with J gene TRBJ2-1; unclear D gene. The V and J ends lost 2 bases and 9 bases respectively, with 6 bases between them. The CDR3 length is 11 residues. Germline-derived CDR1 and CDR2 are SGHDT and YYEEEE. The CDR3 nucleotides read TGTGCCAGCAGCTTTTCGAGTGAGCAGTTCTTC. It encodes CASSFSSEQFF.

This chain uses TRBV30 with TRBJ2-7; D might be TRBD1 (6 bases). Trimming cost V 0 bases and J 7 bases, with 19 bases left between them. From germline, CDR1 is GTSNPN and CDR2 SVGIG (reference sequence). This CDR3 spans 15 amino acids. The CDR3 nucleotides read TGTGCCTGGAGTGTGTTGGTGGCAGGGGCTATTGAGCAGTACTTC. This encodes CAWSVLVAGAIEQYF.